These 25 T cell receptor beta chains were all obtained from the same sample, sequenced in a study of blood T cell repertoires in COVID-19. TCRdb's table, derived via immunoSEQ multiplex PCR, lists solely in-frame clones and lacks some. This table holds about 130,000 clones, approximately 85% found once. Sequencing used peripheral blood. These receptors came from a human donor in a cohort sampled during active COVID-19.

The rearrangement joins TRBV7-8 to TRBJ1-4; D ambiguous. This CDR3 comprises 16 residues. The germline V and J ends were trimmed by 2 bases and 2 bases, with 12 bases remaining between them. Germline V gene data show CDR1 as SGHVS and CDR2 as FQNEAQ. CDR3 in DNA: TGTGCCAGCAGCTTATCGGCAGCCGGGACTAATGAAAAACTGTTTTTT. This codes for CASSLSAAGTNEKLFF.

V and J are TRBV30 and TRBJ2-5, with a weak D call TRBD2 (5 bases). CDR1 is GTSNPN, CDR2 SVGIG, per germline (reference sequence). Deletions cut 2 bases from V and 3 bases from J, with 22 bases between. The CDR3 is 17 amino acids. CDR3: CAWSHLQLSEIKETQYF. In DNA, the CDR3 is TGTGCCTGGAGTCACCTTCAGCTTAGCGAGATTAAAGAGACCCAGTACTTC.

This sequence joins TRBV27 and TRBJ2-1; no clear D. CDR3 size: 13 residues. V was cut by 8 bases and J by 4 bases, with 12 bases left in between. Germline V CDR1 and CDR2: MNHEY, SMNVEV (reference sequence). The CDR3 sequence: CASALARYNEQFF. The CDR3, as DNA: TGTGCCAGCGCCCTGGCGCGGTACAATGAGCAGTTCTTC.

V usage is TRBV5-4 and J usage is TRBJ2-5; 9 nucleotides align to TRBD1. V lost 3 bases to trimming and J lost 1 base; unmatched junction nucleotides: 7. The V gene's germline CDR1 is SGHNT and CDR2 YYREEE (reference sequence). The CDR3 extends over 16 amino acids. The CDR3 DNA reads TGTGCCAGCAGCTCCCGGGACAGGGAGACCCAAGAGACCCAGTACTTC. Translating it yields CASSSRDRETQETQYF.

This clone has only a few counts. The rearrangement joins TRBV4-1 to TRBJ1-2, with 9 bases lining up with TRBD1. The trim removed 8 bases at V and 3 bases at J, leaving 4 bases unmatched. This CDR3 is 13 amino acids long. Germline lookup yields CDR1 MGHRA and CDR2 YSYEKL. The CDR3 DNA reads TGCGCCAGCGGGGGACAGGGCCACTATGGCTACACCTTC. Amino acids: CASGGQGHYGYTF.

This clone was recorded a few times. The rearrangement uses TRBV4-1 and TRBJ1-6; no clear D gene. Germline CDR1 and CDR2: MGHRA and YSYEKL. The CDR3 runs 17 residues. V gave up 3 bases and J gave up 7 bases, with 19 bases separating them. CDR3 region: CASSQTPPRLRNSPLHF. In DNA, the CDR3 is TGCGCCAGCAGCCAGACACCCCCACGGTTAAGAAATTCACCCCTCCACTTT.

CDR3 bases: TGTGCCAGCTCACCAGGTCAGACTGGGACAACTATGGGTGGCTACACCTTC. It specifies CASSPGQTGTTMGGYTF. The chain is built from TRBV18 and TRBJ1-2, with D possibly matching TRBD1 (6 bases). This CDR3 region has 17 residues. Trimming removed 2 bases from V and 7 bases from J, with 23 bases in between. Germline CDR1 reads KGHSH; CDR2 reads LQKENI.

The rearrangement joins TRBV3-1 (or the pseudogene TRBV3-2) to TRBJ2-3; 14 bases map to TRBD2. Trimming removed 4 bases from V and 6 bases from J; junction bases left unmatched: 6. The CDR3 runs to 16 residues. Germline values: CDR1 LGHDT, CDR2 YNNKEL (reference sequence). DNA of the CDR3: TGTGCCAGCAGCCCAAATAGACTAGCGGGGGGGGATACGCAGTATTTT. This translates into CASSPNRLAGGDTQYF.

The gene calls are TRBV10-3 and TRBJ2-5, with 7 nucleotides matching TRBD2. Germline V lookup: CDR1 ENHRY, CDR2 SYGVKD. Trimming removed 5 bases from V and 6 bases from J; junction bases left unmatched: 15. CDR3 length: 16 amino acids. The CDR3 region is CAISNMFGEGGKTQYF. As DNA, the CDR3 is TGTGCCATCAGTAACATGTTCGGGGAGGGCGGCAAGACCCAGTACTTC.

This chain links TRBV9 with TRBJ2-7; D might be TRBD2 (6 bases). This CDR3 is built from 14 residues. Trimming took off 5 bases at V and 9 bases at J, with 21 bases between the two ends. From germline, CDR1 is SGDLS and CDR2 YYNGEE. CDR3 region: CASRPGPDYPGQYF. In nucleotides, the CDR3 is TGTGCCAGCAGGCCAGGCCCGGACTACCCGGGGCAGTACTTC. Full variable domain (remainder filled in from reference TRBV9 and TRBJ2-7): DSGVTQTPKHLITATGQRVTLRCSPRSGDLSVYWYQQSLDQGLQFLIQYYNGEERAKGNILERFSAQQFPDLHSELNLSSLELGDSALYFCASRPGPDYPGQYFGPGTRLTVT.

The chain carries TRBV12-5 and TRBJ1-3; D is perhaps TRBD1 (6 bases). V lost 7 bases, J lost 4 bases, and 14 bases lay in between. The V gene's germline CDR1 is LGHNT and CDR2 FRNRAP. CDR3 length: 14 amino acids. CDR3 bases: TGTGCTAGTGCCAACGGGGGGGCAGGAAACACCATATATTTT. Translating gives CASANGGAGNTIYF.

At least ten counts were recorded for this clone. The chain has TRBV6-6 and TRBJ2-7; 8 nucleotides match TRBD1. CDR3 length equals 15 residues. The germline V gene has CDR1 MNHNY and CDR2 SVGAGI (reference sequence). The trim removed 6 bases at V and 0 bases at J, leaving 7 bases unmatched. The CDR3 coding sequence is TGTGCCAGCAGGGAAGACAGGGGCCCCTCCTACGAGCAGTACTTC. This sequence encodes CASREDRGPSYEQYF.

The chain uses TRBV6-1 and TRBJ2-5; D possibly corresponds to TRBD1 (6 bases). The CDR3 is made up of 15 amino acids. In germline, CDR1 is MNHNS, CDR2 SASEGT. V was pared by 3 bases and J by 0 bases, with 11 bases between. This CDR3 is CASSDGTRYQETQYF. The DNA for the CDR3 is TGTGCCAGCAGTGATGGGACAAGGTACCAAGAGACCCAGTACTTC.

The rearrangement links TRBV10-3 to TRBJ2-3, with 12 bases identical to TRBD2. Germline V lookup: CDR1 ENHRY, CDR2 SYGVKD. V was clipped by 4 bases and J by 2 bases; unmatched bases: 7. The CDR3 has 17 residues. CDR3 loop: CAISADTSGGPTDTQYF. The CDR3 DNA is TGTGCCATCAGTGCGGATACTAGCGGGGGGCCCACAGATACGCAGTATTTT.

The count of this clone is one. J is TRBJ1-2 and V is TRBV28, with 7 bases matching TRBD1. The CDR3 loop spans 15 amino acids. Germline-derived CDR1 and CDR2 are MDHEN and SYDVKM. The trim removed 2 bases at V and 4 bases at J, leaving 7 bases unmatched. CDR3 nucleotide sequence: TGTGCCAGCAGTTTAAGGGACAGCCTACCCTATGGCTACACCTTC. Its translation: CASSLRDSLPYGYTF.

The chain links TRBV11-3 to TRBJ2-7; D is unclear. Germline V gene sequence: CDR1 SGHNT, CDR2 YENEEA. CDR3 size: 13 residues. With 3 bases removed from V and 1 base from J, the gap between germline ends came to 7 bases. CDR3 in amino acids: CASSFGGSYEQYF. For the CDR3, the DNA is TGTGCCAGCAGCTTCGGCGGTTCCTACGAGCAGTACTTC.

The chain carries TRBV6-5 and TRBJ2-1, with D maybe TRBD2 (6 bases). Germline-derived CDR1 and CDR2 are MNHEY and SVGAGI. CDR3 size: 13 residues. V was pared by 3 bases and J by 6 bases, with 9 bases between. The CDR3 reads CASSYASANEQFF. The CDR3, as DNA: TGTGCCAGCAGTTATGCTAGCGCCAATGAGCAGTTCTTC.

As DNA, the CDR3 is TGTGCCGTGGCAGGGGCCCACTATGGCTACACCTTC. This gives the protein CAVAGAHYGYTF. The chain has TRBV12-3 or TRBV12-4 and TRBJ1-2, with a tentative D call TRBD1 (6 bases). The V end was cut by 11 bases, the J end by 3 bases, with 13 bases between. The length of the CDR3 is 12 residues.

The gene calls are TRBV19 and TRBJ2-5, with D tentatively TRBD2 (6 bases). The CDR3 contains 18 residues. The V end was cut by 3 bases, the J end by 4 bases, with 24 bases between. Looked up from germline, CDR1 is LNHDA and CDR2 is SQIVND (reference sequence). CDR3 bases: TGTGCCAGTAGTATGATCGCGGCGGGGTCACAAACTGGAGAGACCCAGTACTTC. Protein product: CASSMIAAGSQTGETQYF.

This clone turned up a few times. The V call is TRBV9, the J call TRBJ2-7; no clear D. This CDR3 region has 14 residues. Germline V lookup: CDR1 SGDLS, CDR2 YYNGEE. V gave up 0 bases and J gave up 0 bases, with 7 bases separating them. As DNA, the CDR3 is TGTGCCAGCAGCGTAGGTCCAATCTCCTACGAGCAGTACTTC. Its translation is CASSVGPISYEQYF.

By its share, this clone is medium-sized (0.01 to 0.1%). The rearrangement uses TRBV7-2 and TRBJ2-7, with a possible D match to TRBD1 (5 bases). Germline loops: CDR1 SGHTA, CDR2 FQGNSA. Trimming stripped 3 bases from V and 5 bases from J, with 11 bases between. The CDR3 runs 13 residues. The CDR3 DNA reads as TGTGCCAGCAGCTTCAGGGAAAACCACGAGCAGTACTTC. It translates to CASSFRENHEQYF.

V usage is TRBV27 and J usage is TRBJ1-6; D gene uncertain. Germline values: CDR1 MNHEY, CDR2 SMNVEV (reference sequence). This CDR3 contains 15 residues. Trimming stripped 6 bases from V and 0 bases from J, with 9 bases between. For the CDR3, the DNA is TGTGCCAGCAGACAGACAAACTCCTATAATTCACCCCTCCACTTT. It specifies CASRQTNSYNSPLHF.

The chain recombines TRBV10-3 with TRBJ1-2, with D tentatively TRBD1 (5 bases). Per germline, CDR1 ENHRY and CDR2 SYGVKD. The CDR3 contains 14 residues. V was clipped by 6 bases and J by 0 bases, with 11 bases between them. The CDR3 spells CAIREDTANYGYTF. The CDR3 DNA sequence: TGTGCCATCAGGGAGGACACGGCTAACTATGGCTACACCTTC.

V gene TRBV6-5 combines with J gene TRBJ1-5; 7 nucleotides align to TRBD1. The length of the CDR3 is 15 residues. Germline CDR1 reads MNHEY; CDR2 reads SVGAGI. V lost 6 bases, J lost 5 bases, and 10 bases stayed unmatched. Here the CDR3 reads CASRFGQAGDQPQHF. CDR3 nucleotide sequence: TGTGCCAGCAGATTCGGACAGGCCGGGGATCAGCCCCAGCATTTT.

The rearrangement joins TRBV7-9 to TRBJ1-2; D is perhaps TRBD1 (5 bases). CDR1 and CDR2 (germline): SEHNR, FQNEAQ (reference sequence). Trimming cost V 3 bases and J 4 bases, with 12 bases left between them. The CDR3 runs 14 residues. CDR3 protein: CASSFGVGGYGYTF. Written as DNA, the CDR3 is TGTGCCAGCAGCTTCGGCGTGGGGGGCTATGGCTACACCTTC.